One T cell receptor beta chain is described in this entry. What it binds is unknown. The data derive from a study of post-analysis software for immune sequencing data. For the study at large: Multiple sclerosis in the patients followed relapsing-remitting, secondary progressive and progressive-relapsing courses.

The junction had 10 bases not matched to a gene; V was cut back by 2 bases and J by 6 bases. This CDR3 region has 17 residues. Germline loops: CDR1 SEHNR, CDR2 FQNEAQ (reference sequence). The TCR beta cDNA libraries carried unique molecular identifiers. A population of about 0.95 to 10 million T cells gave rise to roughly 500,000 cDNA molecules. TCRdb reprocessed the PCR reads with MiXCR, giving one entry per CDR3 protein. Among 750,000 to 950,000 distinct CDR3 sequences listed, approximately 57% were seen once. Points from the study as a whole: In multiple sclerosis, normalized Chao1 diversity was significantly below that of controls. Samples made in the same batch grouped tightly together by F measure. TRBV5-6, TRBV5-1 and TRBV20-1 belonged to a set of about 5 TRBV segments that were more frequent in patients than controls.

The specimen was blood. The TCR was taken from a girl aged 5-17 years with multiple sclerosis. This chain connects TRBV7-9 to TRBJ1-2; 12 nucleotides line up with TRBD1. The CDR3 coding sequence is TGTGCCAGCAGCTTAATCCCGGGACAGGGGGCCGTGGATGGCTACACCTTC. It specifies CASSLIPGQGAVDGYTF.